The next 22 T cell receptor beta chains were all read from a single sample in a study of tumor-infiltrating lymphocytes in primary liver carcinoma. The template, approximately 500 ng total RNA, yielded TCR beta cDNA made with a constant-region primer. Modified slightly, ARM-PCR produced TCR beta libraries over three nested multiplex PCR rounds. TRBV1-TRBV30 forward primers and a C-beta reverse primer were used in the first two PCR rounds, which each ran for around 10 cycles. TCRdb fed the multiplex PCR reads into MiXCR, producing one record per CDR3 protein. The sample holds roughly 100,000 distinct CDR3 sequences; approximately 68% are singletons and the top ten take over 9.5%. Starting material for RNA and DNA co-extraction consisted of about 20-30 mg of unsorted bulk tissue. The sample comprised liver tumor tissue from sampling region 5. Subset denoted: tumor region T5, tumor centre. All receptors come from an older woman with primary liver carcinoma and hepatitis B virus infection.

This clonotype was seen once. This may be a read error, as it is one base from a much larger clone. The CDR3 does not close with the conserved phenylalanine or tryptophan, likely indicating a read error. The limits of the CDR3 on the DNA are not certain, so only TCRdb's listed CDR3 is given. The CDR3 sequence is CASSATQGSRNTEAFY. The chain recombines TRBV21-1 with TRBJ1-1; the listed D gene, TRBD1, was not tested against the DNA. TRBV21-1 is designated a pseudogene. The CDR3 numbers 16 amino acids, ends counted.

This clonotype was detected ten times or more. The V call is TRBV6-2 or TRBV6-3, the J call TRBJ2-3; D is unresolved. V was shortened by 6 bases and J by 4 bases, with 14 bases between the two germline ends. This CDR3 has 14 residues. The germline gives CDR1 MNHEY, CDR2 SVGEGT. As DNA, the CDR3 is TGTGCCAGCAGGCATGATGGCGGACCAGATACGCAGTATTTT. It yields the protein CASRHDGGPDTQYF.

This clonotype has only a few counts. It may be a read error: a sequence one base away is much more abundant. The chain combines TRBV5-6 with TRBJ1-2; D gene unclear. This CDR3 comprises 14 residues. Germline V CDR1 and CDR2: SGHDT, YYEEEE. The CDR3, as DNA: TGTGCCAGCAGCTTGGGCCGGGTCCTGTATGACTACACCTTC. Residues: CASSLGRVLYDYTF.

In the case of this clonotype: The junction departs from the called germline gene at one end, perhaps through a read error. The chain has TRBV20-1 and TRBJ1-4; D is ambiguous. The CDR3 runs 14 residues. Germline CDR1 is DFQATT and CDR2 is SNEGSKA (reference sequence). In DNA, the CDR3 is TGCAGTGCTAGACAAACAGTGGTTGGGGAAAAACTGGTTTTT. Translation gives CSARQTVVGEKLVF.

In this sample, this clonotype turned up once. The junction departs from the called germline gene at one end, perhaps through a read error. The rearrangement links TRBV30 to TRBJ1-1; D gene unclear. Germline V gene data show CDR1 as GTSNPN and CDR2 as SVGIG (reference sequence). There are 13 residues in the CDR3. The CDR3 region is CAWSAQMNTKAFF. CDR3 coding DNA: TGTGCCTGGAGTGCACAAATGAACACTAAAGCTTTCTTT.

Note on this clonotype: One end of the junction varies from germline; a read error may be responsible. This chain joins TRBV11-2 and TRBJ2-1; 7 nucleotides line up with TRBD1. The CDR3 totals 17 residues. The germline V gene encodes CDR1 SGHAT and CDR2 FQNNGV. CDR3 sequence: CVSSLTLGQEYRGEQFF. The CDR3, as DNA: TGTGTCAGCAGCTTAACCCTCGGACAGGAGTACAGGGGTGAGCAGTTCTTC. Drawing the rest from reference TRBV11-2 and TRBJ2-1, the complete variable domain is EAGVAQSPRYKIIEKRQSVAFWCNPISGHATLYWYQQILGQGPKLLIQFQNNGVVDDSQLPKDRFSAERLKGVDSTLKIQPAKLEDSAVYLCVSSLTLGQEYRGEQFFGPGTRLTVL.

Comment on this clonotype: The junction and the germline gene differ at one end; a read error may be behind it. The chain couples TRBV11-1 to TRBJ2-6; TRBD2 is a possible D gene (6 bases). CDR3 size: 17 residues. The germline V gene has CDR1 SGHAT and CDR2 FQDESV (reference sequence). CDR3 in DNA: TGTCCCAGCAGCGCCATGACGGGGACTCCTGGGGCCAACGTCCTGACTTTC. This sequence encodes CPSSAMTGTPGANVLTF.

This clonotype was seen once. At one boundary the junction diverges from the germline segment, which might be a read error. This rearrangement joins TRBV11-1 to TRBJ2-1; D is perhaps TRBD2 (6 bases). CDR1 and CDR2 (germline): SGHAT, FQDESV (reference sequence). The CDR3 contains 15 residues. For the CDR3, the DNA is TGTGCCAGCGGCGCGGGGCTTAGATCCTACAATAAGCAGTTCTTC. Translation: CASGAGLRSYNKQFF.

With regard to this clonotype: At one end the junction does not follow the germline gene, possibly because of a read error. The chain combines TRBV11-3 with TRBJ2-3; 8 nucleotides align to TRBD2. Germline V lookup: CDR1 SGHNT, CDR2 YENEEA. The CDR3 covers 14 residues. The CDR3 nucleotides are TGTGCCATCAGCCTCAGGACTAGCACAGATATGCAGTATTTT. It translates to CAISLRTSTDMQYF.

This clonotype appeared once. No conserved phenylalanine or tryptophan is present at the end of the CDR3, so a read error is the likely explanation. It is unclear where the CDR3 begins or ends on the DNA, so no DNA is shown, and the CDR3 is as TCRdb lists it. This chain connects TRBV7-8 to TRBJ2-1; the tabulated D call, TRBD1, remains unverified against the DNA. Germline CDR1 reads SGHVS; CDR2 reads FQNEAQ. The CDR3 region is 12 residues in length, termini included. The CDR3 sequence is CASSLVPGSLFY.

Only one count was recorded for this clonotype. The gene calls are TRBV29-1 and TRBJ2-3, with 7 bases identical to TRBD1. V shed 1 base and J 4 bases; nucleotides not matched to a gene: 5. Germline loops: CDR1 SQVTM, CDR2 ANQGSEA. The CDR3 length is 14 residues. CDR3: CSVEGARGPDTQYF. The CDR3 DNA is TGCAGCGTTGAAGGGGCTAGGGGGCCAGATACGCAGTATTTT.

A single count supports this clonotype. A much larger clone sits a single nucleotide away, making a read error possible. The chain combines TRBV20-1 with TRBJ1-1, with D unclear. The CDR3 has 14 residues. Germline CDR1 reads DFQATT; CDR2 reads SNEGSKA (reference sequence). Trimming removed 6 bases at V and 4 bases at J, with 18 bases between. This CDR3 is CSASLTRAGTEAFF. Written as DNA, the CDR3 is TGCAGTGCATCGCTGACAAGGGCGGGCACTGAAGCTTTCTTT.

The V and J genes are TRBV11-2 and TRBJ1-5, with a possible D match to TRBD1 (5 bases). Germline V gene lookup returns CDR1 SGHAT and CDR2 FQNNGV. The V end lost 3 bases, the J end lost 13 bases, and 19 bases lay between the germline ends. The CDR3 sequence is 14 residues long. The CDR3 sequence is CASSLGRGGDPQHF. CDR3 coding DNA: TGTGCCAGCAGCTTGGGACGGGGGGGGGATCCACAGCATTTT.

The chain employs TRBV11-2 and TRBJ1-1, with a tentative D call TRBD1 (6 bases). The CDR3 has 14 residues. Germline CDR1 is SGHAT and CDR2 is FQNNGV. Between the trimmed V and J ends, which lost 1 base and 10 bases, there was a span of 16 bases. CDR3 nucleotide sequence: TGTGCCAGCAGCTTAGGACAGGCGATGGGTGGAGCTTTCTTT. It specifies CASSLGQAMGGAFF.

About this clonotype: Since no conserved phenylalanine or tryptophan closes the CDR3, a read error is the likely cause. V gene TRBV12-3 or TRBV12-4 combines with J gene TRBJ2-1, with no clear D. The CDR3 runs to 11 residues. Trimming took 5 bases from V and 12 from J, leaving 11 bases between them. The CDR3 sequence: CASSLVDGQFY. CDR3 nucleotides: TGTGCCAGCAGTCTAGTGGATGGGCAGTTCTAC.

As regards this clonotype: One junction end disagrees with the germline gene, perhaps due to a read error. The CDR3 coding sequence is TGTGGCTGGAGAACACAGGGACAGGTTAAAATCGTCGAGGAGCTGTTTTTT. Its translation: CGWRTQGQVKIVEELFF. The chain links TRBV30 to TRBJ2-2; 8 bases line up with TRBD1. The CDR3 totals 17 residues. The germline gives CDR1 GTSNPN, CDR2 SVGIG (reference sequence).

This clonotype appeared a few times. Just one base apart from a much larger clone, this may be a read error. The chain is built from TRBV10-2 and TRBJ2-7, with 7 bases aligning to TRBD2. The germline gives CDR1 WSHSY, CDR2 SAAADI. V lost 6 bases, J lost 6 bases, and 8 bases stayed unmatched. This CDR3 is built from 13 residues. CDR3: CASRDAGALEQYF. In DNA form, the CDR3 reads TGCGCCAGCAGGGACGCGGGAGCGCTCGAGCAGTACTTC.

This clonotype was seen at least ten times. V usage is TRBV30 and J usage is TRBJ2-2; no clear D. V lost 5 bases and J lost 3, with 7 bases in between. CDR1 is GTSNPN and CDR2 is SVGIG in the germline V gene (reference sequence). There are 12 residues in the CDR3. In DNA form, the CDR3 reads TGTGCCTGGGGGGAATACACCGGGGAGCTGTTTTTT. Encoded protein: CAWGEYTGELFF. The full variable domain, completed using reference TRBV30 and TRBJ2-2, is SQTIHQWPATLVQPVGSPLSLECTVEGTSNPNLYWYRQAAGRGLQLLFYSVGIGQISSEVPQNLSASRPQDRQFILSSKKLLLSDSGFYLCAWGEYTGELFFGEGSRLTVL.

The CDR3 DNA is TGTGCCAGCAGCCCCGGCCTCTCCAAGCGGGGGGCCAAAAACATTCAGTACTTC. Translation: CASSPGLSKRGAKNIQYF. The V and J genes are TRBV14 and TRBJ2-4; 8 nucleotides align to TRBD2. Germline lookup yields CDR1 SGHDN and CDR2 FVKESK. After removal of 4 bases from V and 1 base from J, the junction contained 12 bases not matched to a gene. The CDR3 has 18 amino acids.

As to this clonotype: An end of the junction does not agree with germline; a read error may underlie this. This sequence joins TRBV28 and TRBJ2-5; 13 bases fit TRBD2. CDR1 is MDHEN and CDR2 is SYDVKM in the germline V gene. The CDR3 is made up of 14 amino acids. The CDR3 coding sequence is TGTGCCAGCACCACTAGCGGGAGGGCTGAGATCCAGTACTTC. Its protein is CASTTSGRAEIQYF.

This clonotype was detected only once. The chain links TRBV11-2 to TRBJ2-7; TRBD2 matches 10 bases. Looked up from germline, CDR1 is SGHAT and CDR2 is FQNNGV. V lost 2 bases, J lost 6 bases, and 7 bases stayed unmatched. There are 15 residues in the CDR3. CDR3 nucleotides: TGTGCCAGCAGCTTATCGCTAGCGGGAGAGGGCGAGCAGTACTTC. This codes for CASSLSLAGEGEQYF.

With regard to this clonotype: One end of the junction does not line up with germline, which may come from a read error. The chain combines TRBV11-3 with TRBJ2-3; D is unresolved. CDR1 is SGHNT, CDR2 YENEEA, per germline. This CDR3 comprises 14 residues. The CDR3 reads CDNRLDPSSFTPFF. In DNA, the CDR3 is TGTGACAACAGATTAGATCCGTCCAGTTTCACCCCCTTTTTC.